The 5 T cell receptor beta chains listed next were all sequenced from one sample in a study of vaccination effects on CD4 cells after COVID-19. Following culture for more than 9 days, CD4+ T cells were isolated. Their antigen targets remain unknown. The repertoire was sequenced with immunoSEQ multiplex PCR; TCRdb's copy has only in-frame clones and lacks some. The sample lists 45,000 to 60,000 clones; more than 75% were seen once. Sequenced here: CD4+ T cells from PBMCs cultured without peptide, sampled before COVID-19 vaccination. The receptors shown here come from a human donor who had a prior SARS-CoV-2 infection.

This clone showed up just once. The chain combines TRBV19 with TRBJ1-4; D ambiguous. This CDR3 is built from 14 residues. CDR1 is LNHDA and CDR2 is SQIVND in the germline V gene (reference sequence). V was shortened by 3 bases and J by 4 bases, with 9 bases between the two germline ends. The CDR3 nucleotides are TGTGCCAGTAGTATGGTGGCAGTTAATGAAAAACTGTTTTTT. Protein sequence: CASSMVAVNEKLFF.

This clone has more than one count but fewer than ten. The CDR3 is CASSPRGQNYGYTF. The CDR3 region has the DNA TGTGCCAGCAGTCCGAGGGGACAGAACTATGGCTACACCTTC. The rearrangement joins TRBV28 to TRBJ1-2; 7 positions match TRBD1. The ends lost 5 bases at V and 2 bases at J; junction bases unmatched: 5. The CDR3 covers 14 residues. Germline lookup yields CDR1 MDHEN and CDR2 SYDVKM.

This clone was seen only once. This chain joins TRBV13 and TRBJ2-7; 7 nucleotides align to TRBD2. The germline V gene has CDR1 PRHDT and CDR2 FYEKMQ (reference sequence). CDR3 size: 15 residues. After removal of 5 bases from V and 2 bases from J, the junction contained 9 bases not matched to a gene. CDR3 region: CASSPARAGAYEQYF. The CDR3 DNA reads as TGTGCCAGCAGCCCCGCCAGGGCGGGAGCCTACGAGCAGTACTTC. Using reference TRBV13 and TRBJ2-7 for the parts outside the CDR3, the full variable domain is AAGVIQSPRHLIKEKRETATLKCYPIPRHDTVYWYQQGPGQDPQFLISFYEKMQSDKGSIPDRFSAQQFSDYHSELNMSSLELGDSALYFCASSPARAGAYEQYFGPGTRLTVT.

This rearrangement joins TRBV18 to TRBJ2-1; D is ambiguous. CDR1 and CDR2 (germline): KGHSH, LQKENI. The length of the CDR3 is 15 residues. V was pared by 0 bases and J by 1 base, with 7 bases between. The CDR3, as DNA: TGTGCCAGCTCACCACCGAGAACTTCCTACAATGAGCAGTTCTTC. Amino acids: CASSPPRTSYNEQFF.

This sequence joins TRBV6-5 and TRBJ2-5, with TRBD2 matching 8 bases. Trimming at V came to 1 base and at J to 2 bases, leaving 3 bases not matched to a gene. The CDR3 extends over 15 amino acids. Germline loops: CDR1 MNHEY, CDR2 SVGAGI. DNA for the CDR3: TGTGCCAGCAGTTACTGGCGGGGGGCGCAAGAGACCCAGTACTTC. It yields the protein CASSYWRGAQETQYF.